This entry features one TCR beta chain sequence. Its antigen is currently unknown. V lost 0 bases and J lost 10, with 16 bases in between. The CDR3 is made up of 15 amino acids. In germline, CDR1 is GTSNPN, CDR2 SVGIG (reference sequence). This sample is part of a study of yellow fever vaccine responses in identical twins. Study-wide points: As reported, the vaccine T cell response of twins seemed partly convergent and partly personalized.

TCRdb ran MiXCR on the RT-PCR reads and lists one entry per CDR3 protein. Of about 620 distinct CDR3 sequences listed, around 89% are singletons. The receptor was isolated from a female donor who received the yellow fever vaccine. Here the sequenced sample was T cells from blood (PBMCs), unsorted or a sorted subset (not recorded which), taken before or after yellow fever vaccination (not recorded which). The V call is TRBV30, the J call TRBJ1-6; D gene ambiguous. CDR3 loop: CAWSVEVGLGSPLHF. The DNA of the CDR3 is TGTGCCTGGAGTGTCGAGGTCGGGCTGGGATCACCCCTCCACTTT.